A single sample is the source of the 14 T cell receptor beta chains below, sequenced in a study of blood T cells in healthy people across ages. Next came a second PCR, run for about 7 to 12 cycles, which used a sample-barcoded 5' primer along with a J-beta primer mix. From the 5' RACE reads, TCRdb called clonotypes with MiXCR, one entry per CDR3 protein. The sample includes about 1.4 million distinct CDR3 sequences, roughly 60% seen only once; the top ten take approximately 7%. What was sequenced was blood. The origin of the receptors is a man aged 18 to 30 in good health.

The chain is built from TRBV11-2 and TRBJ2-3; the D call may be TRBD1 or TRBD2 (6 bases each). The CDR3 spans 15 residues. Trimming stripped 2 bases from V and 2 bases from J, with 11 bases between. The V gene's germline CDR1 is SGHAT and CDR2 FQNNGV. DNA for the CDR3: TGTGCCAGCAGCTTAACAGGGAGGACCACAGATACGCAGTATTTT. Protein sequence: CASSLTGRTTDTQYF.

The chain links TRBV11-2 to TRBJ2-1; D remains ambiguous. Germline V gene lookup returns CDR1 SGHAT and CDR2 FQNNGV. Trimming removed 3 bases at V and 2 bases at J, with 11 bases between. CDR3 length: 15 amino acids. CDR3 DNA: TGTGCCAGCAGCTTCATTCTAGGGACCTACAATGAGCAGTTCTTC. Amino acid sequence: CASSFILGTYNEQFF.

The chain joins TRBV15 to TRBJ1-3, with TRBD1 as a possible D gene (6 bases). V shed 5 bases and J shed 0 bases, with 8 bases lying between them. The CDR3 consists of 14 residues. Germline V gene data show CDR1 as LNHNV and CDR2 as YYDKDF (reference sequence). The CDR3 loop is CATSDRNSGNTIYF. The CDR3 DNA sequence: TGTGCCACCAGCGACAGGAACTCTGGAAACACCATATATTTT.

The chain uses TRBV6-5 and TRBJ1-5, with 8 positions matching TRBD1. The CDR3 consists of 15 residues. V lost 2 bases, J lost 0 bases, and 0 bases stayed unmatched. Germline loops: CDR1 MNHEY, CDR2 SVGAGI. CDR3 protein: CASSYGQGSNQPQHF. CDR3 in DNA: TGTGCCAGCAGTTACGGACAGGGTAGCAATCAGCCCCAGCATTTT.

This clonotype showed up just a few times. The CDR3 reads CASSYSLGEKLFF. CDR3 nucleotides: TGTGCCAGCAGTTATTCCCTAGGCGAAAAACTGTTTTTT. The V call is TRBV6-5, the J call TRBJ1-4; D unresolved. Germline V gene sequence: CDR1 MNHEY, CDR2 SVGAGI. Trimming removed 3 bases at V and 8 bases at J, with 10 bases between. There are 13 residues in the CDR3.

This chain joins TRBV29-1 and TRBJ1-2, with D tentatively TRBD1 (6 bases). CDR3 length: 12 amino acids. Germline loops: CDR1 SQVTM, CDR2 ANQGSEA. V was pared by 0 bases and J by 7 bases, with 9 bases between. This CDR3 reads CSVEEEGGGYTF. DNA of the CDR3: TGCAGCGTTGAAGAGGAGGGGGGTGGCTACACCTTC.

V usage is TRBV7-2 and J usage is TRBJ2-1; D gene uncertain. Per the germline V gene, CDR1 is SGHTA and CDR2 is FQGNSA. Trimming left V 0 bases short and J 4 bases short, with 4 bases between. The CDR3 runs to 13 residues. The CDR3 is CASSLARYNEQFF. The CDR3 coding sequence is TGTGCCAGCAGCTTAGCCAGGTACAATGAGCAGTTCTTC.

This clonotype was counted once. This chain links TRBV7-2 with TRBJ1-1; D unresolved. V was shortened by 1 base and J by 7 bases, with 7 bases between the two germline ends. The CDR3 is 12 residues long. Germline V gives CDR1 SGHTA, CDR2 FQGNSA. DNA of the CDR3: TGTGCCAGCAGCTTAGTTAGGGTTGAAGCTTTCTTT. Its translation is CASSLVRVEAFF.

The CDR3 here is CSVSGTGNSYEQYF. The CDR3 DNA follows: TGCAGCGTTAGTGGGACAGGGAACTCCTACGAGCAGTACTTC. The chain couples TRBV29-1 to TRBJ2-7; 9 bases map to TRBD1. The trim removed 5 bases at V and 0 bases at J, leaving 5 bases unmatched. Germline assignment: CDR1 SQVTM and CDR2 ANQGSEA. The CDR3 loop spans 14 amino acids.

CDR3 DNA sequence: TGTGCCACCAGTGATCCTTTGACAGGAGGGGGGGAGACCCAGTACTTC. Translated: CATSDPLTGGGETQYF. The rearrangement joins TRBV24-1 to TRBJ2-5, with D perhaps being TRBD1 or TRBD2 (6 bases each). V was trimmed by 3 bases and J by 5 bases, leaving 18 bases between them. Germline CDR1 KGHDR, CDR2 SFDVKD. The CDR3 spans 16 residues.

V and J are TRBV6-6 and TRBJ2-3; D could derive from TRBD1 or TRBD2 (6 bases each). CDR3 length: 15 amino acids. CDR1 is MNHNY and CDR2 is SVGAGI in the germline V gene (reference sequence). V was cut by 2 bases and J by 1 base, with 10 bases left in between. For the CDR3, the DNA is TGTGCCAGCAGTTACGTGAGGGGGGGCACAGATACGCAGTATTTT. This gives the protein CASSYVRGGTDTQYF.

This chain uses TRBV20-1 with TRBJ2-1; 9 nucleotides match TRBD2. Germline CDR1 and CDR2: DFQATT and SNEGSKA (reference sequence). The CDR3 is 14 residues long. The junction had 14 bases not matched to a gene; V was cut back by 6 bases and J by 11 bases. CDR3 amino acids: CSAPTLASGTQQFF. CDR3 DNA: TGCAGTGCACCCACCTTGGCTAGCGGGACCCAGCAGTTCTTC.

This chain connects TRBV5-6 to TRBJ2-3, with 13 positions matching TRBD2. Trimming removed 1 base from V and 6 bases from J; junction bases left unmatched: 14. CDR3 length equals 19 residues. Germline V gene data show CDR1 as SGHDT and CDR2 as YYEEEE. The CDR3 loop is CASSLRYETSGGPEDTQYF. Written as DNA, the CDR3 is TGTGCCAGCAGCTTGAGGTACGAGACTAGCGGGGGGCCGGAGGATACGCAGTATTTT.

There are a few counts of this clonotype. The gene calls are TRBV25-1 and TRBJ2-5; TRBD2 might be the D (5 bases). CDR3 length: 14 residues. The germline CDR1 and CDR2 sequences are MGHDK and SYGVNS. Trimming stripped 4 bases from V and 0 bases from J, with 9 bases between. The CDR3 reads CASSVAGDQETQYF. CDR3 DNA sequence: TGTGCCAGCAGTGTTGCGGGCGACCAAGAGACCCAGTACTTC.